This is a list of T cell receptor beta chains from one sample in a study of CD8 T cells in ankylosing spondylitis. TCRdb recomputed calls from the 5' RACE reads with MiXCR, one row per CDR3 protein. This table holds around 390,000 distinct CDR3 sequences, 20% to 25% found once. The sequencing input was blood, either unsorted or a sorted T cell fraction (not recorded which). These receptors were obtained from a male donor with ankylosing spondylitis. Each CDR3 is given with its conserved first and last residue.

j_call v_call cdr3_aa
TRBJ2-1 TRBV9 CASSARPDQFNEQFF
TRBJ2-1 TRBV11-2 CASSPRGSGRFNEQFF
TRBJ1-5 TRBV29-1 CSVLDRGGNQPQHF
TRBJ2-2 TRBV12-3/TRBV12-4 CASSPEDYGATGELFF
TRBJ1-3 TRBV9 CASSVTGDSGNTIYF
TRBJ2-1 TRBV12-3/TRBV12-4 CASSLLLGEGTEQFF
TRBJ1-2 TRBV5-1 CASSLDGGYTF
TRBJ2-1 TRBV7-2 CASSPLTSGAYNEQFF
TRBJ2-7 TRBV12-3/TRBV12-4 CASSFSGGGKYEQYF
TRBJ1-1 TRBV6-2/TRBV6-3 CASSSAGGNTEAFF